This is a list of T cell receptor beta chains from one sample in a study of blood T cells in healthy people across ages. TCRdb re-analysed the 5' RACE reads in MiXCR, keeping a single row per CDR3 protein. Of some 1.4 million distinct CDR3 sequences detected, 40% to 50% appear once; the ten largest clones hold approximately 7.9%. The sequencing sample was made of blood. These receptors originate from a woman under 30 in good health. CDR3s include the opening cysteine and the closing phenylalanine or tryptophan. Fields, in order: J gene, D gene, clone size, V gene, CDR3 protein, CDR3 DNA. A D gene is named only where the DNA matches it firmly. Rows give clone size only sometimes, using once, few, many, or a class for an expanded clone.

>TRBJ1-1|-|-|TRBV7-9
CASSRQSMNTEAFF
TGTGCCAGCAGCCGACAGTCTATGAACACTGAAGCTTTCTTT
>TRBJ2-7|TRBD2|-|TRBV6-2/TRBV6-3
CASSYSGTIYEQYF
TGTGCCAGCAGTTATAGCGGGACCATCTACGAGCAGTACTTC
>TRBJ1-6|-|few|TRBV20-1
CSARGRGGSPLHF
TGCAGTGCTAGGGGGCGGGGGGGCTCACCCCTCCACTTT
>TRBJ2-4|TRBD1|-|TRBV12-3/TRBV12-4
CASKQTGGHIQYF
TGTGCCAGCAAACAGACAGGGGGCCACATTCAGTACTTC
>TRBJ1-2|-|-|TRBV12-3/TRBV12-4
CASSSGLDNYGYTF
TGTGCCAGCAGTTCGGGGCTCGATAACTATGGCTACACCTTC
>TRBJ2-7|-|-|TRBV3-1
CASSRDRFSGEQYF
TGTGCCAGCAGCAGAGACAGGTTTAGCGGCGAGCAGTACTTC
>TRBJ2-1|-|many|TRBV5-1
CASSLTAGAPSSYNEQFF
TGCGCCAGCAGCTTGACTGCGGGGGCCCCTAGCTCCTACAATGAGCAGTTCTTC
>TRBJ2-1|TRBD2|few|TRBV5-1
CASSSSSSSGGGEQFF
TGCGCCAGCAGCTCGTCTTCTTCTAGCGGGGGGGGTGAGCAGTTCTTC
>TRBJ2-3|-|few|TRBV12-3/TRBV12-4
CASNSVRGDTQYF
TGTGCCAGCAATTCAGTCCGGGGGGATACGCAGTATTTT
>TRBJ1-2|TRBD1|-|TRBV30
CAWDRGFYGYTF
TGTGCCTGGGACAGGGGGTTCTATGGCTACACCTTC
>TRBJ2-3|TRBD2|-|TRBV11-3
CASSLSSGTTDTQYF
TGTGCCAGCAGCTTATCAAGCGGGACCACAGATACGCAGTATTTT
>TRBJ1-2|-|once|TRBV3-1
CASSHYNGPPAYGYTF
TGTGCCAGCAGCCACTATAACGGCCCACCAGCCTATGGCTACACCTTC
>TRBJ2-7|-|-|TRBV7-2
CASSLPTSFYEQYF
TGTGCCAGCAGCTTACCGACTAGTTTCTACGAGCAGTACTTC
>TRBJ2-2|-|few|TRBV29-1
CSVVGGTGELFF
TGCAGCGTGGTCGGAGGTACCGGGGAGCTGTTTTTT
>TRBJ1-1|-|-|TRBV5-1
CASSLGWGRAATEAFF
TGCGCCAGCAGCTTGGGTTGGGGCAGGGCGGCCACTGAAGCTTTCTTT
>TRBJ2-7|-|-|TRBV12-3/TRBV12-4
CASSLGFGWSGQASYEQYF
TGTGCCAGCAGTTTAGGTTTCGGGTGGTCAGGCCAGGCGTCCTACGAGCAGTACTTC
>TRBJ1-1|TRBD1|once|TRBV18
CASSPLTGTGVTEAFF
TGTGCCAGCTCACCCCTCACCGGGACAGGGGTCACTGAAGCTTTCTTT
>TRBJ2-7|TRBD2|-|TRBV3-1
CASSAAGGDEQYF
TGTGCCAGCAGCGCAGCCGGGGGGGACGAGCAGTACTTC
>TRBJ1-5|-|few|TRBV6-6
CASSYSGAQPQHF
TGTGCCAGCAGTTACAGTGGTGCTCAGCCCCAGCATTTT
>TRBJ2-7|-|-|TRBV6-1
CSLRGTSYEQYF
TGTTCCCTTCGGGGGACTTCCTACGAGCAGTACTTC
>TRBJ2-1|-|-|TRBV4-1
CASTATGLPGDEQFF
TGCGCCAGCACTGCGACGGGGCTTCCGGGCGATGAGCAGTTCTTC
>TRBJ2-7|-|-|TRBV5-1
CASSLESRDKRYAYEQYF
TGCGCCAGCAGCTTGGAGTCCAGGGATAAAAGGTACGCCTACGAGCAGTACTTC
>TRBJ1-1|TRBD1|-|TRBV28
CASSSPLPSRGLNTEAFF
TGTGCCAGCAGTTCTCCCCTGCCTAGCAGGGGGTTGAACACTGAAGCTTTCTTT
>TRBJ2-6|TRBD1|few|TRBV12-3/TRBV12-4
CASIPQGGSGANVLTF
TGTGCCAGCATCCCACAGGGGGGCTCTGGGGCCAACGTCCTGACTTTC
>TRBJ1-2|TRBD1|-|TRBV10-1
CASRDRDSPHGYTF
TGCGCCAGCAGGGACAGGGACAGTCCCCATGGCTACACCTTC
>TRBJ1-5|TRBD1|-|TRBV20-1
CSAKTGMEPQHF
TGCAGTGCTAAGACAGGGATGGAGCCCCAGCATTTT
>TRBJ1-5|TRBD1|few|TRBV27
CASRLTGVLNQPQHF
TGTGCCAGCAGATTGACAGGGGTCCTCAATCAGCCCCAGCATTTT
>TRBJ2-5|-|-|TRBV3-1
CASSQDLVTTGEQYF
TGTGCCAGCAGCCAAGATCTCGTAACCACCGGGGAGCAGTACTTC
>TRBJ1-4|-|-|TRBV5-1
CASSPHTLQGSDEKLFF
TGCGCCAGCAGCCCGCATACTCTACAGGGATCGGATGAAAAACTGTTTTTT
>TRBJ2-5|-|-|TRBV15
CATSRAGTPISNEQYF
TGTGCCACCAGCAGAGCCGGGACTCCTATAAGTAATGAGCAGTACTTC
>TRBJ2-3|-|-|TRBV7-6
CASSPQVGLSTDTQYF
TGTGCCAGCAGCCCCCAAGTGGGCCTTAGCACAGATACGCAGTATTTT
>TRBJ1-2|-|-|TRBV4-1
CASSQVGQTYGYTF
TGCGCCAGCAGCCAAGTAGGCCAGACCTATGGCTACACCTTC
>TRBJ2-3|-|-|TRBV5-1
CAGGGVVGFTDTQYF
TGCGCCGGCGGTGGAGTGGTGGGGTTCACAGATACGCAGTATTTT
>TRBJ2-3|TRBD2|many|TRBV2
CASSGSQLALGADTQYF
TGTGCCAGCAGTGGTTCCCAACTAGCGTTGGGAGCAGATACGCAGTATTTT
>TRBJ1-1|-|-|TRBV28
CASTLLLEDTEAFF
TGTGCCAGCACCTTACTATTGGAGGACACTGAAGCTTTCTTT
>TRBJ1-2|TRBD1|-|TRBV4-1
CASSQVDGGGPSTGYTF
TGCGCCAGCAGCCAAGTTGATGGAGGGGGCCCAAGCACCGGGTACACCTTC
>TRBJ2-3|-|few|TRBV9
CASSPNPAADTQYF
TGTGCCAGCAGCCCGAATCCAGCGGCAGATACGCAGTATTTT
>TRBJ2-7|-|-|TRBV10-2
CASAGAYEQYF
TGCGCCAGCGCAGGGGCCTACGAGCAGTACTTC
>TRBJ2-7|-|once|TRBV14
CASSQENHPTYEQYF
TGTGCCAGCAGCCAAGAAAACCACCCAACCTACGAGCAGTACTTC
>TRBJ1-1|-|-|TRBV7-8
CTSSLESSYTEAFF
TGTACCAGCAGCTTAGAGTCCAGCTACACTGAAGCTTTCTTT
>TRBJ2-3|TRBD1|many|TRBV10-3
CAITDGTVHTDTQYF
TGTGCCATCACCGACGGGACAGTTCACACAGATACGCAGTATTTT
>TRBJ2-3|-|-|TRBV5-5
CASSSAAPPQDTQYF
TGTGCCAGCAGCTCGGCGGCCCCACCCCAAGATACGCAGTATTTT
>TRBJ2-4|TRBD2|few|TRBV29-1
CSVRTSGGRDIQYF
TGCAGCGTAAGGACTAGCGGGGGGCGTGACATTCAGTACTTC